This is a list of T cell receptor beta chains from one sample in a study of shared clonotypes between healthy human individuals. The assay was immunoSEQ multiplex PCR, and TCRdb's table has in-frame clones only and misses some. The sample consists of over 950,000 clones, approximately 80% of them appearing once. Sequences were obtained from memory CD4+ T cells from PBMCs. The source of these receptors is a man in his late teens or twenties in good health. Some clones in this sample may be carry-over from other donors' samples. The CDR3 runs from the conserved cysteine through the conserved F or W. Each record gives: J gene, V gene, D gene, CDR3 protein. A D gene is named only where the DNA matches it firmly.

J: TRBJ2-3
V: TRBV19
D: .
CDR3: CASSPDIYTDTQYF

J: TRBJ1-1
V: TRBV11-2
D: TRBD1
CDR3: CASGLTGGMGTEAFF

J: TRBJ2-1
V: TRBV18
D: TRBD1
CDR3: CASSLGTAYNEQFF

J: TRBJ2-4
V: TRBV2
D: TRBD1
CDR3: CASSGFEQGARDIQYF

J: TRBJ2-1
V: TRBV19
D: .
CDR3: CASSIHRTFYNEQFF

J: TRBJ2-3
V: TRBV9
D: TRBD2
CDR3: CASSVSSGRDTDTQYF

J: TRBJ1-1
V: TRBV30
D: .
CDR3: CAWSLTRGDTEAFF

J: TRBJ2-3
V: TRBV5-4
D: TRBD2
CDR3: CASSGRQRSGSSDTQYF

J: TRBJ1-2
V: TRBV6-6
D: .
CDR3: CASSSGREGYGYTF

J: TRBJ2-5
V: TRBV5-1
D: TRBD2
CDR3: CASHSGSLETQYF

J: TRBJ2-4
V: TRBV5-1
D: .
CDR3: CASSLAVGNIQYF

J: TRBJ1-3
V: TRBV29-1
D: TRBD1
CDR3: CSVVGQGAGNTIYF

J: TRBJ2-7
V: TRBV11-2
D: .
CDR3: CASSLDYQRLGEQYF

J: TRBJ2-2
V: TRBV7-3
D: TRBD2
CDR3: CASSLRPSGTGELFF

J: TRBJ2-7
V: TRBV20-1
D: .
CDR3: CSANQGYEQYF

J: TRBJ1-2
V: TRBV21-1
D: .
CDR3: CASSKPDRVHYGYTF

J: TRBJ2-5
V: TRBV15
D: .
CDR3: CATSRVGPTETQYF

J: TRBJ2-3
V: TRBV10-3
D: .
CDR3: CAISESRGRENGDTQYF

J: TRBJ2-7
V: TRBV27
D: .
CDR3: CASSYDFLSRRYF

J: TRBJ1-4
V: TRBV6-5
D: .
CDR3: CASSFRATNEKLFF

J: TRBJ1-5
V: TRBV10-3
D: .
CDR3: CAISELKRRNQPQHF

J: TRBJ1-1
V: TRBV7-2
D: TRBD1
CDR3: CASSSREDRGYTEAFF

J: TRBJ1-1
V: TRBV5-1
D: .
CDR3: CASSLGSTVMSTEAFF

J: TRBJ1-1
V: TRBV19
D: .
CDR3: CASRPGGNTEAFF

J: TRBJ2-7
V: TRBV18
D: TRBD2
CDR3: CASSPSGGEQYF

J: TRBJ2-7
V: TRBV6-1
D: .
CDR3: CASSGEVGVYEQYF

J: TRBJ1-2
V: TRBV5-1
D: .
CDR3: CASSLGNTGSEYTF

J: TRBJ2-7
V: TRBV5-1
D: TRBD2
CDR3: CASSPDGLAGSYEQYF

J: TRBJ2-1
V: TRBV5-1
D: TRBD1
CDR3: CASSIAIDRGNEQFF

J: TRBJ2-7
V: TRBV10-3
D: TRBD2
CDR3: CAISAFGSGKAYEQYF